This T cell receptor beta chain was recorded in a study of control samples from healthy donors and cancer patients. The table came from immunoSEQ multiplex PCR; TCRdb's copy has only in-frame clones and leaves some out. Among more than 85,000 clones, about nine tenths were seen once, and the ten largest hold roughly 4.4%. In germline, CDR1 is SGHRS, CDR2 YFSETQ. V lost 3 bases to trimming and J lost 5 bases; unmatched junction nucleotides: 3. CDR3 length equals 14 residues. The clonotype originates from a human donor in good health. The donor label of this sample is uncertain. The sample was blood. This chain connects TRBV5-1 to TRBJ2-5, with 11 bases aligning to TRBD1. The DNA of the CDR3 is TGCGCCAGCAGCTGGGACAGGGGGGAGGAGACCCAGTACTTC. This translates into CASSWDRGEETQYF.